The sample holds a few counts of the clone carrying this T cell receptor (beta chain). One entry per CDR3 protein results from TCRdb running MiXCR on the 5' RACE reads. Counted here are about 310,000 distinct CDR3 sequences, less than 4.5% occurring once; the ten biggest clones make up around 22%. V was trimmed by 1 base and J by 1 base, leaving 10 bases between them. The CDR3 length is 15 residues. Per the germline V gene, CDR1 is SGHRS and CDR2 is YFSETQ. The sample comes from a study of T cells after yellow fever vaccination. Source: PBMCs, taken on the day of the yellow fever booster vaccination. This rearrangement joins TRBV5-1 to TRBJ2-3; unclear D gene. The receptor was derived from a man younger than 30 who received the YFV17D yellow fever vaccine. Here the CDR3 reads CASSLSPVGTDTQYF. The CDR3 region has the DNA TGCGCCAGCAGCTTGTCCCCGGTGGGCACAGATACGCAGTATTTT.